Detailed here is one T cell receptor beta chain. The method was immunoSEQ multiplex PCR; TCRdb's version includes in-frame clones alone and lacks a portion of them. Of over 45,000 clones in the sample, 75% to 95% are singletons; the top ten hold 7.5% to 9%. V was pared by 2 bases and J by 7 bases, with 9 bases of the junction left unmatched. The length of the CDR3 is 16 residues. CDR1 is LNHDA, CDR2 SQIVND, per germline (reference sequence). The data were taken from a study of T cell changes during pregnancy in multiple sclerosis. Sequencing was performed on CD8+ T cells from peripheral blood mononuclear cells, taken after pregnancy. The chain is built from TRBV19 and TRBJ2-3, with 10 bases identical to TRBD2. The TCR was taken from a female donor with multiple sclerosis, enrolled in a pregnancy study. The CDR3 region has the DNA TGTGCCAGTAGTATAATCTCAGCGGGAGGGCCAAATACGCAGTATTTT. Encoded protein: CASSIISAGGPNTQYF.